Below, 11 T cell receptor beta chains from the same sample are listed, as sequenced in a study of T-cell reconstitution after alpha-beta-depleted transplantation in children. During its preparation, the TCRbeta library received unique molecular identifiers. TCRdb reanalysed the PCR reads using MiXCR and keeps one entry per CDR3 protein. The table has about 600,000 distinct CDR3 sequences, over 10% seen once. The sample was PBMCs, mostly from graft donor cells, taken 360 days after TCRalphabeta/CD19-depleted stem cell transplant. All receptors come from a male patient younger than 18 who had a stem cell transplant for acute myeloid leukemia, so the T cells may come from the graft donor.

Only a few counts were recorded for this clonotype. This rearrangement joins TRBV25-1 to TRBJ2-1; a possible D gene is TRBD2 (7 bases). The CDR3 covers 17 residues. Trimming took 0 bases from V and 0 from J, leaving 12 bases between them. The germline CDR1 and CDR2 sequences are MGHDK and SYGVNS. CDR3 coding DNA: TGTGCCAGCAGTGAATATAAAGGGGGGGTCTCCTACAATGAGCAGTTCTTC. It encodes CASSEYKGGVSYNEQFF.

This clonotype came up a few times. The V call is TRBV28, the J call TRBJ2-2, with D perhaps TRBD2 (7 bases). Germline V gene lookup returns CDR1 MDHEN and CDR2 SYDVKM. This CDR3 is built from 15 residues. Trimming took off 8 bases at V and 5 bases at J, with 18 bases between the two ends. The CDR3: CASFTNGGQTGELFF. The CDR3 DNA reads as TGTGCCAGCTTCACGAACGGGGGGCAAACCGGGGAGCTGTTTTTT.

This clonotype was counted between two and nine times. The gene calls are TRBV11-2 and TRBJ1-1; 8 nucleotides agree with TRBD1. The CDR3 is 15 amino acids. In germline, CDR1 is SGHAT, CDR2 FQNNGV. V lost 3 bases and J lost 0; bases outside the gene matches: 3. The CDR3 nucleotides are TGTGCCAGCAGCTTGGAGACAGGGGTGAACACTGAAGCTTTCTTT. It yields the protein CASSLETGVNTEAFF.

This clonotype has just a few counts. V is TRBV27 and J is TRBJ2-7; D is ambiguous. Germline CDR1 MNHEY, CDR2 SMNVEV (reference sequence). V lost 2 bases to trimming and J lost 4 bases, with 12 bases between them. This CDR3 comprises 14 residues. The CDR3 DNA follows: TGTGCCAGCAGTTTAAAAGGGAAAGATTACGAGCAGTACTTC. Residues: CASSLKGKDYEQYF.

The chain couples TRBV5-1 to TRBJ2-2; 11 nucleotides agree with TRBD2. The J segment lost 2 bases and the V segment lost 1 base, leaving 7 bases of the junction unmatched. The CDR3 is made up of 18 amino acids. Looked up from germline, CDR1 is SGHRS and CDR2 is YFSETQ. The CDR3 here is CASSLRSGRAGNTGELFF. CDR3 coding DNA: TGCGCCAGCAGCTTGCGTAGCGGGAGGGCCGGAAACACCGGGGAGCTGTTTTTT.

This clonotype has ten or more counts. In DNA, the CDR3 is TGTGCCAGCAGTTTTGGACATCCTAGGGAAAAACTGTTTTTT. This gives the protein CASSFGHPREKLFF. The V and J genes are TRBV12-3 or TRBV12-4 and TRBJ1-4, with D perhaps TRBD1 (5 bases). The ends were cut back, 3 bases at V and 8 bases at J, with 13 bases in the middle. This CDR3 is built from 14 residues.

The chain has TRBV27 and TRBJ2-3; D remains ambiguous. Trimming took off 7 bases at V and 1 base at J, with 9 bases between the two ends. The CDR3 has 13 amino acids. Looked up from germline, CDR1 is MNHEY and CDR2 is SMNVEV (reference sequence). CDR3 amino acids: CASTLQGTDTQYF. CDR3 coding DNA: TGTGCCAGCACCCTTCAAGGCACAGATACGCAGTATTTT.

The chain is built from TRBV29-1 and TRBJ1-1; D is undetermined. The CDR3 is made up of 13 amino acids. CDR1 and CDR2 from the germline V gene are SQVTM and ANQGSEA. V lost 2 bases and J lost 7, with 14 bases in between. CDR3 nucleotides: TGCAGCGTTGAAAGTTACATTAAAATTGAAGCTTTCTTT. Translation: CSVESYIKIEAFF.

The table lists this clonotype with a few counts. V is TRBV5-1 and J is TRBJ2-5; D is unclear. Trimming cost V 2 bases and J 1 base, with 15 bases left between them. Germline-derived CDR1 and CDR2 are SGHRS and YFSETQ. The CDR3 totals 16 residues. The chain's CDR3 is CASSLGQPWAQETQYF. CDR3 in DNA: TGCGCCAGCAGCTTAGGTCAACCATGGGCCCAAGAGACCCAGTACTTC.

As DNA, the CDR3 is TGTGCCAGCAGCCCGAAAACGACAGGTCCGGGCTCCTACGAGCAGTACTTC. As protein: CASSPKTTGPGSYEQYF. The V gene is TRBV7-9, the J gene TRBJ2-7; possibly TRBD1 for D (6 bases). Germline V CDR1 and CDR2: SEHNR, FQNEAQ (reference sequence). This CDR3 spans 17 amino acids. The V and J ends lost 5 bases and 0 bases respectively, with 20 bases between them. Full variable domain (missing parts from reference TRBV7-9 and TRBJ2-7): DTGVSQNPRHKITKRGQNVTFRCDPISEHNRLYWYRQTLGQGPEFLTYFQNEAQLEKSRLLSDRFSAERPKGSFSTLEIQRTEQGDSAMYLCASSPKTTGPGSYEQYFGPGTRLTVT.

This clonotype was seen a handful of times. The chain uses TRBV7-2 and TRBJ2-7, with a tentative D call TRBD2 (6 bases). CDR3 length equals 15 residues. Germline CDR1 SGHTA, CDR2 FQGNSA. The germline V and J ends were trimmed by 1 base and 2 bases, with 12 bases remaining between them. The CDR3 DNA is TGTGCCAGCAGCTTAGTGGGGGACTGGACCTACGAGCAGTACTTC. Its protein product is CASSLVGDWTYEQYF.